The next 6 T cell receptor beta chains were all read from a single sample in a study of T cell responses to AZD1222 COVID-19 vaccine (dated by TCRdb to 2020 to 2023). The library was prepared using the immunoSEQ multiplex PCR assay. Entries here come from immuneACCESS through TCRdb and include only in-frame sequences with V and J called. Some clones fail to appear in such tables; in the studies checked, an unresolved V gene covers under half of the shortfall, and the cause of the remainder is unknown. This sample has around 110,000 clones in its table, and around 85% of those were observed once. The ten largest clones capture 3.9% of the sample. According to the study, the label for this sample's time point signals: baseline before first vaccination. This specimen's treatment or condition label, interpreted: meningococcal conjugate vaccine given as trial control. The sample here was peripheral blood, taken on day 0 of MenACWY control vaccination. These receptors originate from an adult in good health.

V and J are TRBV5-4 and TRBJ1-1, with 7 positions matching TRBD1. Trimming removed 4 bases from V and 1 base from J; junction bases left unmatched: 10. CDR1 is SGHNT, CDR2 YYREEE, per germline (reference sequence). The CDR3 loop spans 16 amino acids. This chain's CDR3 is CASSPTIRGGNTEAFF. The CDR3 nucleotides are TGTGCCAGCAGCCCGACCATCAGGGGGGGGAACACTGAAGCTTTCTTT. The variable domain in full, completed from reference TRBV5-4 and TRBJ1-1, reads ETGVTQSPTHLIKTRGQQVTLRCSSQSGHNTVSWYQQALGQGPQFIFQYYREEENGRGNFPPRFSGLQFPNYSSELNVNALELDDSALYLCASSPTIRGGNTEAFFGQGTRLTVV.

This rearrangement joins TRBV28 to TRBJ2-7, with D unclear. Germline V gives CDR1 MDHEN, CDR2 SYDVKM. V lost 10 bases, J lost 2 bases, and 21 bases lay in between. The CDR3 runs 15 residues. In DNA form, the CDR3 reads TGTGCCAACGAACCCTTGTTGGTAAGGGCCTACGAGCAGTACTTC. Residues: CANEPLLVRAYEQYF.

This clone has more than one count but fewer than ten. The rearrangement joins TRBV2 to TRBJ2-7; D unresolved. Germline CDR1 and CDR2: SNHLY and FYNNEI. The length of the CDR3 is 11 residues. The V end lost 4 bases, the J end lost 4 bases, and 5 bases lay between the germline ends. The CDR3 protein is CASSARYEQYF. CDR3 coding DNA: TGTGCCAGCAGTGCCAGGTACGAGCAGTACTTC.

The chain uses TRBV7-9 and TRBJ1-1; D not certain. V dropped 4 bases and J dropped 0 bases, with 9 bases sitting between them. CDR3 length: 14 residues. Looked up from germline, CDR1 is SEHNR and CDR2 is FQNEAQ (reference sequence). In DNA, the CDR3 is TGTGCCAGCAGCTCCAGGAGCGTGAACACTGAAGCTTTCTTT. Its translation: CASSSRSVNTEAFF.

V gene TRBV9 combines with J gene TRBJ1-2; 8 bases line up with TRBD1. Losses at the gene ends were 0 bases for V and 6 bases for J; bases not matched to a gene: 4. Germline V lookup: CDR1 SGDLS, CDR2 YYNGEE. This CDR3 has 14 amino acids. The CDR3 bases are TGTGCCAGCAGCGTAGGAGGACAGGGAGATGGCTACACCTTC. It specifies CASSVGGQGDGYTF.

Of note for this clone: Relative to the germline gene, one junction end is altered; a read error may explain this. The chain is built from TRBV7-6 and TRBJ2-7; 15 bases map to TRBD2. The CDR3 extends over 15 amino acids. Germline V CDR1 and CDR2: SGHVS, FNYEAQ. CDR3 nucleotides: TGTGCCAGCAGCCCCTCCTCACTAAGGACTAGCGGGGGGGCCTTC. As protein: CASSPSSLRTSGGAF.